The T cell receptor beta chain described here comes from a study of T cells after yellow fever vaccination. Study conclusions and caveats: Boosting was followed by the reappearance of most primary-vaccination clones (around 96% CD4, around 91% CD8). Some clonotypes were seen in both the CD4 and the CD8 compartments. These made up a small share and likely arose from convergent recombination.

V shed 0 bases and J shed 7 bases, with 10 bases lying between them. The CDR3 runs to 15 residues. Germline V gene lookup returns CDR1 MNHEY and CDR2 SVGAGI. 5'RACE template switching added a universal primer site and UMIs to TCR cDNA. One entry per CDR3 protein, called by TCRdb with MiXCR from the 5' RACE reads. The table lists some 150,000 distinct CDR3 sequences, 9.3% of them singletons. This clonotype was seen a handful of times. The antigen is undetermined. Sequencing was performed on CD8+ T cells sorted from PBMCs, taken 45 days after the yellow fever booster vaccination. The chain carries TRBV6-5 and TRBJ1-6; D is perhaps TRBD1 (5 bases). This TCR came from a man between 18 and 29 years old who received the YFV17D yellow fever vaccine. CDR3 region: CASSYSGGSNSPLHF. The CDR3 DNA follows: TGTGCCAGCAGTTACTCGGGGGGATCCAATTCACCCCTCCACTTT.